Listed below are T cell receptor beta chains from one sample, sequenced in a study of OX40 agonist ivuxolimab in advanced cancers. Profiling relied on immunoSEQ multiplex PCR, and the TCRdb table lists in-frame clones only, not all of them. The table includes 54,000 or so clones, approximately 87% detected once. Sequencing was performed on CD4+ or CD8+ T cells sorted from blood, taken in a trial of the OX40 agonist ivuxolimab. The receptor source for this set is an adult with an advanced solid tumor such as melanoma, head and neck, liver or kidney cancer. Each CDR3 is given with its conserved first and last residue. The D gene is left open where the match is weak. The size entry is marked missing in some rows and otherwise reads once, few, many or a size class.

>NA|NA|TRBJ1-1|TRBV5-4
TGTGCCAGCAGCTTGGGACAAGCCCCTGAAGCTTTCTTT
CASSLGQAPEAFF
>NA|NA|TRBJ2-7|TRBV28
TGTGCCAGCAACGATAGGACAGCCACCTACGAGCAGTACTTC
CASNDRTATYEQYF
>NA|NA|TRBJ2-1|TRBV7-9
TGTGCCAGCAGCTTAGCGCGGGGTGAGCAGTTCTTC
CASSLARGEQFF
>TRBD1|once|TRBJ2-7|TRBV4-1
TGCGCCAGCAGCCAAGGCGGGACAGGGAGCGACGAGCAGTACTTC
CASSQGGTGSDEQYF
>NA|NA|TRBJ2-1|TRBV5-1
TGCGCCAGCAGCTTGGATCTGGCGGGCCGCGGTGAGCAGTTCTTC
CASSLDLAGRGEQFF
>NA|NA|TRBJ1-1|TRBV19
TGTGCCAGTACGAGGGGCAAGAACACTGAAGCTTTCTTT
CASTRGKNTEAFF
>TRBD2|NA|TRBJ2-7|TRBV7-2
TGTGCCAGCAGCTTAACTAGCGGGGCCCCCGAGCAGTACTTC
CASSLTSGAPEQYF
>NA|NA|TRBJ2-7|TRBV4-1
TGCGCCAGCAGCCAAGGTGGGGGAGCGTACGAGCAGTACTTC
CASSQGGGAYEQYF
>TRBD2|NA|TRBJ2-3|TRBV4-3
TGCGCCAGCAGCCAAGGAGCGGGGGGGGCAGATACGCAGTATTTT
CASSQGAGGADTQYF
>NA|few|TRBJ1-4|TRBV6-1
TGTGCCAGCAGTGAAGCGTGGATAACTAATGAAAAACTGTTTTTT
CASSEAWITNEKLFF
>TRBD1|once|TRBJ1-6|TRBV28
TGTGCCAGCAGCACCAGCAGGACAGGGGATTCACCCCTCCACTTT
CASSTSRTGDSPLHF
>NA|NA|TRBJ1-2|TRBV19
TGTGCCAGTAAAGGAACAGCAGGTTTAGCTAACTATGGCTACACCTTC
CASKGTAGLANYGYTF
>NA|NA|TRBJ2-3|TRBV9
TGTGCCAGCAGCCCCAGGCTTCAGGGGAGGGCCCTCACAGATACGCAGTATTTT
CASSPRLQGRALTDTQYF
>TRBD1|NA|TRBJ1-5|TRBV5-6
TGTGCCAGCAGCCCGGACAGGGGGAATAGCAATCAGCCCCAGCATTTT
CASSPDRGNSNQPQHF
>NA|NA|TRBJ2-1|TRBV4-2
TGTGCCAGCAGCCAAGAAGTTAGGTCCAATGAGCAGTTCTTC
CASSQEVRSNEQFF
>NA|NA|TRBJ2-2|TRBV7-8
TGTGCCAGCAGCAGCCACACAGGGACCCTGTTTTTT
CASSSHTGTLFF
>NA|NA|TRBJ1-4|TRBV4-2
TGTGCCAGCAGCCCGAACGGTGCAACTAATGAAAAACTGTTTTTT
CASSPNGATNEKLFF
>NA|NA|TRBJ2-5|TRBV10-3
TGTGCCATCAGTGAGAGTACTAGCCAAGAGACCCAGTACTTC
CAISESTSQETQYF
>TRBD2|NA|TRBJ2-1|TRBV9
TGTGCCAGCAGCCCTTCGGCTAGCGGGCACTCCTACAATGAGCAGTTCTTC
CASSPSASGHSYNEQFF
>TRBD2|NA|TRBJ2-5|TRBV2
TGTGCCAGCAGCCCGACTAGCGGGAGATGGGAGACCCAGTACTTC
CASSPTSGRWETQYF
>NA|NA|TRBJ2-1|TRBV5-8
TGTGCCAGCAGCTTGGGTCCGGGTTTCATAGGTGAGCAGTTCTTC
CASSLGPGFIGEQFF
>TRBD1|NA|TRBJ2-3|TRBV6-5
TGTGCCAGCGGGCCCAGGGGGAAGAGCACAGATACGCAGTATTTT
CASGPRGKSTDTQYF
>NA|NA|TRBJ2-2|TRBV9
TGTGCCAGCAGCGTCCCGGGGGCAACCGGGGAGCTGTTTTTT
CASSVPGATGELFF
>NA|once|TRBJ2-7|TRBV5-1
TGCGCCAGCAGGGACGTGGGGGCGGACGAGCAGTACTTC
CASRDVGADEQYF
>TRBD1|NA|TRBJ2-7|TRBV2
TGTGCCAGCCGAACGGACAGGACCTTTGGGCAGTACTTC
CASRTDRTFGQYF
>TRBD1|NA|TRBJ2-3|TRBV18
TGTGCCAGCTCAAACAGGGGGCAGGGCACAGATACGCAGTATTTT
CASSNRGQGTDTQYF
>NA|NA|TRBJ2-1|TRBV7-3
TGTGCCAGCGGCCTCGGACAGAGCTCCTACAATGAGCAGTTCTTC
CASGLGQSSYNEQFF
>NA|NA|TRBJ1-2|TRBV7-2
TGTGCCAGCAGCCCCCCGTTCAGGGATGCCTATGGCTACACCTTC
CASSPPFRDAYGYTF
>NA|NA|TRBJ1-2|TRBV20-1
TGCAGCTACCTCTGGGGCTATGGCTACACCTTC
CSYLWGYGYTF
>NA|NA|TRBJ2-1|TRBV7-2
TGTGCCAGCAGCCCCCAGAGGGGTAACAATGAGCAGTTCTTC
CASSPQRGNNEQFF
>TRBD1|NA|TRBJ2-5|TRBV10-3
TGTGCCATCAGTGAGTCGACAGGGGCCCAAGAGACCCAGTACTTC
CAISESTGAQETQYF
>TRBD2|NA|TRBJ2-3|TRBV19
TGTGCCAGTAGTAGGGGGACTAGCGGGAGCACAGATACGCAGTATTTT
CASSRGTSGSTDTQYF
>NA|NA|TRBJ1-5|TRBV30
TGTGCCTGGAGGGGCAGGGTTGGTCAGCCCCAGCATTTT
CAWRGRVGQPQHF
>NA|NA|TRBJ2-1|TRBV5-1
TGCGCCAGCAGCTTGGAACAGGGAATAGCCGGCAGGGAGCAGTTCTTC
CASSLEQGIAGREQFF
>TRBD1|NA|TRBJ2-4|TRBV7-3
TGTGCCAGCAGCCCAGGGGGCGCGACCAAAAACATTCAGTACTTC
CASSPGGATKNIQYF
>TRBD2|NA|TRBJ2-1|TRBV5-1
TGCGCCAGCAGCAGACTAGCGCAAGGGGGTGAGCAGTTCTTC
CASSRLAQGGEQFF
>NA|NA|TRBJ1-6|TRBV2
TGTGCCAGCAGGCTGGGCAGGGGCGATAATTCACCCCTCCACTTT
CASRLGRGDNSPLHF
>NA|NA|TRBJ2-2|TRBV18
TGTGCCAGCTCAAGAGGGCGGAACACCGGGGAGCTGTTTTTT
CASSRGRNTGELFF
>NA|NA|TRBJ1-1|TRBV7-9
TGTGCCAGCAGCTCTCGTGGCGACACTGAAGCTTTCTTT
CASSSRGDTEAFF
>TRBD1|few|TRBJ1-1|TRBV5-6
TGTGCCAGCAGCCCCAACTGGGACAGGCGCATGAACACTGAAGCTTTCTTT
CASSPNWDRRMNTEAFF
>NA|NA|TRBJ2-1|TRBV21-1
TGTGCCAGCAGCAAAGGGCTGACCCTCGGTACAGTGAATGAGCAGTTCTTC
CASSKGLTLGTVNEQFF
>TRBD1|NA|TRBJ2-2|TRBV2
TGTGCCAGTAACCGGGACAGGAACACCGGGGAGCTGTTTTTT
CASNRDRNTGELFF
>NA|NA|TRBJ2-7|TRBV7-8
TGTGCCAGCAGCCCAGCGGAACAGAGCTACGAGCAGTACTTC
CASSPAEQSYEQYF
>NA|NA|TRBJ1-5|TRBV5-4
TGTGCCAGCAGCTTGGGAGTTAATCAGCCCCAGCATTTT
CASSLGVNQPQHF
>NA|NA|TRBJ2-5|TRBV11-3
TGTGCCAGCAGCTTAGGACCGGACCAAGAGACCCAGTACTTC
CASSLGPDQETQYF
>TRBD2|NA|TRBJ2-5|TRBV10-3
TGTGCCATCAGAGGGACTAGCGGGAGCAACGAGGAGACCCAGTACTTC
CAIRGTSGSNEETQYF
>NA|few|TRBJ2-3|TRBV7-9
TGTGCCAGCAGCTTAGCGGGAAGCACAGATACGCAGTATTTT
CASSLAGSTDTQYF
>NA|NA|TRBJ2-5|TRBV28
TGTGCCAGCATCGGGACCCAAGAGACCCAGTACTTC
CASIGTQETQYF
>TRBD1|many|TRBJ2-2|TRBV5-4
TGTGCCAGCAGTCTATCTCAGGGGGCGGACGGGGAGCTGTTTTTT
CASSLSQGADGELFF
>NA|NA|TRBJ2-3|TRBV5-1
TGCGCCAGCAGCCCGGAGAGGGAGGCAGATACGCAGTATTTT
CASSPEREADTQYF
>NA|NA|TRBJ2-2|TRBV18
TGTGCCAGCTCACTCAGGGACACCGGGGAGCTGTTTTTT
CASSLRDTGELFF
>TRBD1|once|TRBJ2-1|TRBV2
TGTGCCAGCGCCCTTAGACAGGGGGCCGCGTATGAGCAGTTCTTC
CASALRQGAAYEQFF
>NA|few|TRBJ1-5|TRBV19
TGTGCCAGTAGTATCCCTGGGACCGGGCAGCCCCAGCATTTT
CASSIPGTGQPQHF
>NA|few|TRBJ2-7|TRBV20-1
TGCAGTGCTAGCCCTTCCTTCGAGCAGTACTTC
CSASPSFEQYF
>NA|NA|TRBJ1-1|TRBV11-2
TGTGCCAGCAGCTTAGTAGGGGGCACTGAAGCTTTCTTT
CASSLVGGTEAFF
>NA|NA|TRBJ1-2|TRBV6-1
TGTGCCAGCAGGGTAGGGTCCAACTATGGCTACACCTTC
CASRVGSNYGYTF
>TRBD1|NA|TRBJ2-2|TRBV11-3
TGTGCCAGCAGCTTAGGGACAGGGGAGAACACCGGGGAGCTGTTTTTT
CASSLGTGENTGELFF
>NA|NA|TRBJ2-6|TRBV6-5
TGTGCCAGCTCCTCGGGGCCTGGGGCCAACGTCCTGACTTTC
CASSSGPGANVLTF
>NA|once|TRBJ2-2|TRBV7-2
TGTGCCAGCAGCTTAGCGCAGCTGGCGAACACCGGGGAGCTGTTTTTT
CASSLAQLANTGELFF
>TRBD2|few|TRBJ2-5|TRBV6-6
TGTGCCAGCAGTTACTCGGGACTAGCGGAAGAGACCCAGTACTTC
CASSYSGLAEETQYF